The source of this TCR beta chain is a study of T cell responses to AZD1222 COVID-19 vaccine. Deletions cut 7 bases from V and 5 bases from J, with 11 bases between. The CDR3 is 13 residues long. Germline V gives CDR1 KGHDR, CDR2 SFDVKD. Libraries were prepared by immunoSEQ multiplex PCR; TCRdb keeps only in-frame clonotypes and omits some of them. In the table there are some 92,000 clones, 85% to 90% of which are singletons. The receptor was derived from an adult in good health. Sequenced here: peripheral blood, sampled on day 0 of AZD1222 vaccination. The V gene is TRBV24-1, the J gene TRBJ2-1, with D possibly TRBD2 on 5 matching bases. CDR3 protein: CATRSTNDNEQFF. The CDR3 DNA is TGTGCCACCAGATCGACTAACGACAATGAGCAGTTCTTC.